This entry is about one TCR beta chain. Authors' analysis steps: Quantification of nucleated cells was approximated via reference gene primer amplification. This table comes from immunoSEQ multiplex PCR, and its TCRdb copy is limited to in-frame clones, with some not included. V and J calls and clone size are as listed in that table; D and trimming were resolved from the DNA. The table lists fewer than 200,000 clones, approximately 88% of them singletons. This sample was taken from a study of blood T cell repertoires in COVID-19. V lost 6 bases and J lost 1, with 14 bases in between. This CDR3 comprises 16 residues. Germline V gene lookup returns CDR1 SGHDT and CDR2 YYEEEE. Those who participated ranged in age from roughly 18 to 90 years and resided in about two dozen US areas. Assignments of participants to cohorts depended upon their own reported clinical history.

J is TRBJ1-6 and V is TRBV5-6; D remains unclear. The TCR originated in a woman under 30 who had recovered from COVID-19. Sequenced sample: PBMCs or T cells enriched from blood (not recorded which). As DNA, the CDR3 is TGTGCCAGCACTTCTCGCGGCGGGTCCTATAATTCACCCCTCCACTTT. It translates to CASTSRGGSYNSPLHF.